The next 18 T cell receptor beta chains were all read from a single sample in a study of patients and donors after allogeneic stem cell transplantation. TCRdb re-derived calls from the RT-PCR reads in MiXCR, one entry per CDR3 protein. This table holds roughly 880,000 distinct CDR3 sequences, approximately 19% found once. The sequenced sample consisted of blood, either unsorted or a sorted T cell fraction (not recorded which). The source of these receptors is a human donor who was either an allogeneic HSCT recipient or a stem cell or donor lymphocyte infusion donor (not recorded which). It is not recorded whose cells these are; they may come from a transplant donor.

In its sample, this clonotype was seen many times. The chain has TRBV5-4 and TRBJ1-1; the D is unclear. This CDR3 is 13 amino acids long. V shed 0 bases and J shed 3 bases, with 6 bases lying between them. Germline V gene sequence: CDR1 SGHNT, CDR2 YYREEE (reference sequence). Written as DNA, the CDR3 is TGTGCCAGCAGCTTGGTACCAGACACTGAAGCTTTCTTT. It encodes CASSLVPDTEAFF.

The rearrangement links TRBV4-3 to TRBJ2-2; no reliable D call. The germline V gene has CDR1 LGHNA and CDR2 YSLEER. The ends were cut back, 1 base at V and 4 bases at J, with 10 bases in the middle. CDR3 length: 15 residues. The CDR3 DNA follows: TGCGCCAGCAGCCAAGTTCTCGCCGGCACCGGGGAGCTGTTTTTT. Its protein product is CASSQVLAGTGELFF.

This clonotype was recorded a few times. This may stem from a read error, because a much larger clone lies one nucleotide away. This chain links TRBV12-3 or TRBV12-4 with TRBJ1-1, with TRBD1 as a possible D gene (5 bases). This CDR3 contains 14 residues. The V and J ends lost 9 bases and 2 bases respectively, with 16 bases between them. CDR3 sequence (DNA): TGTGCCAGAAAACCAGGGTCATTAAACACTGAAGCTTTCTTT. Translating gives CARKPGSLNTEAFF.

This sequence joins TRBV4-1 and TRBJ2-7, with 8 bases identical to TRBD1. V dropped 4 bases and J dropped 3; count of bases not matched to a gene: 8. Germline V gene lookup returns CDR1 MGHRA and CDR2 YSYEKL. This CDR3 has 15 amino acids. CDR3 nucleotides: TGCGCCAGCAGCCCCGGACAGGGATCGAACTACGAGCAGTACTTC. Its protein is CASSPGQGSNYEQYF.

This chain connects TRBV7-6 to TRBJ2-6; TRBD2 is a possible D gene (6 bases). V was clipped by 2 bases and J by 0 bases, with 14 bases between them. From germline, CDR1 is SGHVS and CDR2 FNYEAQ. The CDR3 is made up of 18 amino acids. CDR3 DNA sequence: TGTGCCAGCAGCTTACAAGGCGGGATGAGCTCTGGGGCCAACGTCCTGACTTTC. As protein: CASSLQGGMSSGANVLTF.

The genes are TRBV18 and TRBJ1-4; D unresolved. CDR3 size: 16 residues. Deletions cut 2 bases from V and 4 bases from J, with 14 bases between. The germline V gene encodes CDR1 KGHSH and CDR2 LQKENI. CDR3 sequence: CASSPKGAGSNEKLFF. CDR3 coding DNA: TGTGCCAGCTCACCAAAAGGTGCCGGCAGTAATGAAAAACTGTTTTTT.

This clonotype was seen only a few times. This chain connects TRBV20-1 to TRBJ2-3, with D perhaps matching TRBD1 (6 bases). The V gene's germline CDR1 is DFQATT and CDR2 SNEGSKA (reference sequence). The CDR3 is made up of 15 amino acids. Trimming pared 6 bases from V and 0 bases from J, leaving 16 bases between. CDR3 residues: CSATVPGHSTDTQYF. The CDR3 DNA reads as TGCAGTGCCACCGTCCCGGGACACAGCACAGATACGCAGTATTTT.

The CDR3 region is CASRAATSYGYTF. DNA of the CDR3: TGTGCCAGCAGGGCAGCAACGTCCTATGGCTACACCTTC. V gene TRBV9 combines with J gene TRBJ1-2; D gene uncertain. Germline CDR1 is SGDLS and CDR2 is YYNGEE. The CDR3 contains 13 residues. V was cut by 5 bases and J by 4 bases, with 12 bases left in between.

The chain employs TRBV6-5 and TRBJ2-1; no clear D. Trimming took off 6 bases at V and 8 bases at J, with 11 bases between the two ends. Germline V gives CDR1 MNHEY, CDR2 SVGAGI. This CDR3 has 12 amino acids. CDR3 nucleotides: TGTGCCAGCAGGCCCCAAGGAGATGAGCAGTTCTTC. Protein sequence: CASRPQGDEQFF.

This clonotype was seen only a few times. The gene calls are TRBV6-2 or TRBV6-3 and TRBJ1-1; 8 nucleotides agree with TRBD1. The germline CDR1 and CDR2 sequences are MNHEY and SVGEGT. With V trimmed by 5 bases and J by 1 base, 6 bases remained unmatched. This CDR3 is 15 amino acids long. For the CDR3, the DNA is TGTGCCAGCAGTGCCTGGGGACAGGCGAACACTGAAGCTTTCTTT. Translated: CASSAWGQANTEAFF.

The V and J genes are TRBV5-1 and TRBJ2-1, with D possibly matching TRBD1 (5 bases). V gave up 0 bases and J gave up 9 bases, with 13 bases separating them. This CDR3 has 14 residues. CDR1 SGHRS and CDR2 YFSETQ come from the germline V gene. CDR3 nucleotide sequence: TGCGCCAGCAGCTTGGGACAGCTAGAACTTGAGCAGTTCTTC. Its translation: CASSLGQLELEQFF.

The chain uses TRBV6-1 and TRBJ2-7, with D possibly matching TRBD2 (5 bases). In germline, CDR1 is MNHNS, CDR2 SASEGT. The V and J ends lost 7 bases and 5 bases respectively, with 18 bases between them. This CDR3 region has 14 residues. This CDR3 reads CASTPVATTHEQYF. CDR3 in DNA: TGTGCCAGCACCCCGGTAGCGACAACCCACGAGCAGTACTTC.

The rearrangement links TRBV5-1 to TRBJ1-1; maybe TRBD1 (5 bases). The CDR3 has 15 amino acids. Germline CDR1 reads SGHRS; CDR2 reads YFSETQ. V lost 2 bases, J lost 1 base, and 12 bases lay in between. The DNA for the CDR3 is TGCGCCAGCAGCTTCCCAGGGCAGGGGAACACTGAAGCTTTCTTT. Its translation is CASSFPGQGNTEAFF.

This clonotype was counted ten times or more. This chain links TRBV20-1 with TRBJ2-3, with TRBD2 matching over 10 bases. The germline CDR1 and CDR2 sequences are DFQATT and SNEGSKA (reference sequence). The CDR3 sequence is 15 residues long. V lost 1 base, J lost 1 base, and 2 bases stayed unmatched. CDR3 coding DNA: TGCAGTGCTAGAGGACTAGCGGGTCGCACAGATACGCAGTATTTT. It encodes CSARGLAGRTDTQYF.

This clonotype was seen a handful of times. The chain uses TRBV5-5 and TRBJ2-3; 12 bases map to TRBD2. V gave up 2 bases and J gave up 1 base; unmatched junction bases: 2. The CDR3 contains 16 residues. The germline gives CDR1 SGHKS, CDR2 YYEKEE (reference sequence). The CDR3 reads CASSFRLAGGTDTQYF. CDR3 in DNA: TGTGCCAGCAGCTTCCGACTAGCGGGGGGCACAGATACGCAGTATTTT. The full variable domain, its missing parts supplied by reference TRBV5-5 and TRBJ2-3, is DAGVTQSPTHLIKTRGQQVTLRCSPISGHKSVSWYQQVLGQGPQFIFQYYEKEERGRGNFPDRFSARQFPNYSSELNVNALLLGDSALYLCASSFRLAGGTDTQYFGPGTRLTVL.

CDR3 residues: CSAALLAGGLGEQYF. Written as DNA, the CDR3 is TGCAGTGCGGCCCTCCTAGCGGGGGGGCTTGGCGAGCAGTACTTC. The chain couples TRBV20-1 to TRBJ2-7; 12 bases match TRBD2. CDR1 and CDR2 (germline): DFQATT, SNEGSKA (reference sequence). With V trimmed by 6 bases and J by 6 bases, 12 bases remained unmatched. The CDR3 spans 15 residues.

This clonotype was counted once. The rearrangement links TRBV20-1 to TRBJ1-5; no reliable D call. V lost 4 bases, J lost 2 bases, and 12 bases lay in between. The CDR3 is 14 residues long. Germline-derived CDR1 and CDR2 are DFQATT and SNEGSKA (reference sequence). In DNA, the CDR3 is TGCAGTGCTACGATCAGAGAGCGCAATCAGCCCCAGCATTTT. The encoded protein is CSATIRERNQPQHF.

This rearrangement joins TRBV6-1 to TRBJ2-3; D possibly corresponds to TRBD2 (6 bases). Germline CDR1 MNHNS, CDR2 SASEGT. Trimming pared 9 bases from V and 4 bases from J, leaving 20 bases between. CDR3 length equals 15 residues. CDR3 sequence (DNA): TGTGCCAGTGGGGAGCCGGCGGGATGGCCAGATACGCAGTATTTT. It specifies CASGEPAGWPDTQYF.